A single sample is the source of the 2 T cell receptor beta chains below, sequenced in a study of control samples from healthy donors and cancer patients. Using immunoSEQ multiplex PCR, the repertoire was profiled, and TCRdb retains in-frame clones only, with some absent. The table lists some 49,000 clones, roughly 85% of them singletons. The sample consisted of PBMCs. The receptors shown here come from a woman aged 50 to 60 with lung cancer.

The chain links TRBV10-3 to TRBJ2-6, with 8 bases matching TRBD1. The CDR3 totals 16 residues. V lost 0 bases to trimming and J lost 5 bases; unmatched junction nucleotides: 3. CDR1 is ENHRY and CDR2 is SYGVKD in the germline V gene. The CDR3 DNA reads TGTGCCATCAGTGAGTCACAGGGGGGTCGGGCCAACGTCCTGACTTTC. It codes for CAISESQGGRANVLTF.

The genes are TRBV7-2 and TRBJ2-7; no clear D gene. Looked up from germline, CDR1 is SGHTA and CDR2 is FQGNSA. This CDR3 has 13 residues. The V gene lost 4 bases and the J gene lost 0 bases, with 7 bases spanning the gap. The CDR3 nucleotides are TGTGCCAGCAGCTGGAGAACCTCCTACGAGCAGTACTTC. This sequence encodes CASSWRTSYEQYF.